Following are 31 T cell receptor beta chains from one sample sequenced in a study of T cells after yellow fever vaccination. TCRdb passed the 5' RACE reads through MiXCR, listing each CDR3 protein once. This sample has roughly 300,000 distinct CDR3 sequences; 6.5% to 8.5% occur once, and the top ten carry roughly a sixth. The sample here was PBMCs, taken more than 35 days after the first yellow fever vaccination. These receptors came from a man in his late teens or twenties who received the YFV17D yellow fever vaccine.

In this sample, this clonotype turned up a few times. The chain links TRBV7-9 to TRBJ2-5, with D maybe TRBD2 (6 bases). This CDR3 has 12 amino acids. V lost 1 base and J 10 bases, leaving 10 bases between the germline ends. Germline V lookup: CDR1 SEHNR, CDR2 FQNEAQ (reference sequence). The DNA for the CDR3 is TGTGCCAGCAGCTTAGGTACGGGGGACCAGTACTTC. It encodes CASSLGTGDQYF.

Many counts were recorded for this clonotype. V is TRBV5-1 and J is TRBJ2-5; 12 nucleotides line up with TRBD1. The CDR3 is 15 residues long. Germline CDR1 reads SGHRS; CDR2 reads YFSETQ. Trimming took 4 bases from V and 5 from J; bases not matched to a gene: 6. The CDR3 coding sequence is TGCGCCAGCAGCCCCGGGACAGGGGGCTTGGAGACCCAGTACTTC. It codes for CASSPGTGGLETQYF.

This chain connects TRBV27 to TRBJ2-7; TRBD1 might be the D (5 bases). The germline V gene has CDR1 MNHEY and CDR2 SMNVEV (reference sequence). The CDR3 totals 14 residues. V lost 0 bases to trimming and J lost 3 bases, with 9 bases between them. CDR3 sequence reads: CASSLSLQGYEQYF. The CDR3 DNA reads TGTGCCAGCAGTTTATCGCTGCAGGGCTACGAGCAGTACTTC.

The chain combines TRBV10-3 with TRBJ1-1; tentatively, D is TRBD1 (6 bases). Germline V gene data show CDR1 as ENHRY and CDR2 as SYGVKD. V was clipped by 0 bases and J by 0 bases, with 11 bases between them. The CDR3 runs to 16 residues. CDR3 DNA sequence: TGTGCCATCAGTGAGTCGAGGGACACCTTGAACACTGAAGCTTTCTTT. This encodes CAISESRDTLNTEAFF.

The chain joins TRBV12-3 or TRBV12-4 to TRBJ1-1; D perhaps matches TRBD1 (5 bases). Trimming pared 3 bases from V and 5 bases from J, leaving 7 bases between. This CDR3 region has 12 residues. As DNA, the CDR3 is TGTGCCAGCAGTTTTACAGGTACTGAAGCTTTCTTT. As protein: CASSFTGTEAFF.

This clonotype was seen repeatedly, ten times or more. J is TRBJ2-5 and V is TRBV7-9; D could derive from TRBD1 or TRBD2 (5 bases each). Germline V gene sequence: CDR1 SEHNR, CDR2 FQNEAQ (reference sequence). This CDR3 spans 12 amino acids. Trimming stripped 5 bases from V and 4 bases from J, with 8 bases between. The CDR3 spells CASSPGRETQYF. The CDR3 DNA sequence: TGTGCCAGCAGCCCGGGACGAGAGACCCAGTACTTC.

In its sample, this clonotype was seen many times. The chain uses TRBV5-1 and TRBJ1-1; maybe TRBD1 (5 bases). Germline CDR1 is SGHRS and CDR2 is YFSETQ. CDR3 length: 13 amino acids. The V end lost 6 bases, the J end lost 2 bases, and 11 bases lay between the germline ends. The chain's CDR3 is CASKTEYNTEAFF. In DNA form, the CDR3 reads TGCGCCAGCAAGACAGAATACAACACTGAAGCTTTCTTT. The full variable domain, with the rest looked up from reference TRBV5-1 and TRBJ1-1, is KAGVTQTPRYLIKTRGQQVTLSCSPISGHRSVSWYQQTPGQGLQFLFEYFSETQRNKGNFPGRFSGRQFSNSRSEMNVSTLELGDSALYLCASKTEYNTEAFFGQGTRLTVV.

A single count supports this clonotype. This chain links TRBV20-1 with TRBJ2-1; 9 nucleotides line up with TRBD1. Germline CDR1 DFQATT, CDR2 SNEGSKA (reference sequence). The CDR3 contains 13 residues. Trimming cost V 5 bases and J 8 bases; bases outside gene matches: 7. The CDR3 bases are TGCAGTGCTGGTCCGGGACAGGGCTATGAGCAGTTCTTC. Its translation is CSAGPGQGYEQFF.

This clonotype occurred a few times. The chain recombines TRBV28 with TRBJ2-2; D is perhaps TRBD2 (6 bases). This CDR3 has 15 residues. The V end lost 5 bases, the J end lost 4 bases, and 14 bases lay between the germline ends. The germline V gene has CDR1 MDHEN and CDR2 SYDVKM. CDR3 protein: CASSATGLFTGELFF. In DNA, the CDR3 is TGTGCCAGCAGTGCTACGGGACTCTTCACCGGGGAGCTGTTTTTT.

The chain joins TRBV7-2 to TRBJ2-5, with TRBD2 matching 7 bases. V dropped 5 bases and J dropped 5; count of bases not matched to a gene: 5. Germline V gene lookup returns CDR1 SGHTA and CDR2 FQGNSA. This CDR3 is 13 amino acids long. Here the CDR3 DNA reads TGTGCCAGCAGCCGCGGGGGACGGGAGACCCAGTACTTC. Translating it yields CASSRGGRETQYF.

The table lists this clonotype with a few counts. The genes are TRBV6-2 or TRBV6-3 and TRBJ2-7; a weak D match, TRBD1 (6 bases). CDR1 MNHEY and CDR2 SVGEGT come from the germline V gene. V lost 6 bases and J lost 4, with 13 bases in between. CDR3 length equals 13 residues. DNA for the CDR3: TGTGCCAGCAGGACAACAGGGATGTACGAGCAGTACTTC. Residues: CASRTTGMYEQYF.

This clonotype was seen repeatedly, ten times or more. The genes are TRBV5-5 and TRBJ1-4; D remains unclear. The length of the CDR3 is 14 residues. V gave up 1 base and J gave up 3 bases, with 7 bases separating them. Germline CDR1 is SGHKS and CDR2 is YYEKEE (reference sequence). The CDR3, as DNA: TGTGCCAGCAGCTTGAGGAGTTCTAATGAAAAACTGTTTTTT. Translation: CASSLRSSNEKLFF.

V usage is TRBV4-3 and J usage is TRBJ2-5; 8 bases match TRBD2. Germline loops: CDR1 LGHNA, CDR2 YSLEER. V lost 2 bases, J lost 9 bases, and 11 bases stayed unmatched. The CDR3 is made up of 15 amino acids. CDR3 in amino acids: CASSQNPGSGGAQYF. The CDR3 nucleotides read TGCGCCAGCAGCCAAAACCCGGGATCCGGGGGGGCCCAGTACTTC.

This clonotype was detected a few times. The chain couples TRBV9 to TRBJ2-1; D not certain. The CDR3 spans 15 residues. Per germline, CDR1 SGDLS and CDR2 YYNGEE. The V end was cut by 0 bases, the J end by 0 bases, with 7 bases between. The CDR3 sequence: CASSVDADSYNEQFF. The DNA of the CDR3 is TGTGCCAGCAGCGTAGACGCCGACTCCTACAATGAGCAGTTCTTC.

The chain carries TRBV4-1 and TRBJ1-2; D uncertain. The V gene's germline CDR1 is MGHRA and CDR2 YSYEKL. Trimming left V 2 bases short and J 2 bases short, with 12 bases between. CDR3 length: 15 amino acids. The DNA of the CDR3 is TGCGCCAGCAGCCAACGGGCCGCAGCCAACTATGGCTACACCTTC. This sequence encodes CASSQRAAANYGYTF.

There are a few counts of this clonotype. The chain uses TRBV14 and TRBJ2-7; no clear D gene. The germline V gene has CDR1 SGHDN and CDR2 FVKESK. The CDR3 extends over 13 amino acids. Trimming pared 4 bases from V and 1 base from J, leaving 8 bases between. The DNA of the CDR3 is TGTGCCAGCAGCCGCCAGGCGTCCTACGAGCAGTACGTC. Amino acid sequence: CASSRQASYEQYV.

This clonotype was seen a few times. The chain recombines TRBV18 with TRBJ2-5, with unresolved D. This CDR3 contains 16 residues. CDR1 is KGHSH, CDR2 LQKENI, per germline. Trimming shortened V by 6 bases and J by 2 bases, and 19 bases separated the two germline ends. This CDR3 reads CASSQFDGVSQETQYF. As DNA, the CDR3 is TGTGCCAGCTCTCAGTTTGACGGAGTTTCTCAAGAGACCCAGTACTTC.

This clonotype was counted only a few times. This sequence joins TRBV20-1 and TRBJ2-1; 14 bases line up with TRBD2. Germline lookup yields CDR1 DFQATT and CDR2 SNEGSKA (reference sequence). V was clipped by 5 bases and J by 5 bases; unmatched bases: 2. The CDR3 runs 14 residues. CDR3 residues: CSAWTSGGHNEQFF. CDR3 nucleotides: TGCAGTGCTTGGACTAGCGGGGGGCACAATGAGCAGTTCTTC.

This clonotype was detected a few times. This chain links TRBV11-2 with TRBJ1-4, with 8 bases identical to TRBD1. V lost 5 bases to trimming and J lost 7 bases; unmatched junction nucleotides: 12. The CDR3 consists of 16 residues. Germline V gene data show CDR1 as SGHAT and CDR2 as FQNNGV. The CDR3 reads CASSAVGQDLGEKLFF. DNA of the CDR3: TGTGCCAGCAGCGCGGTGGGACAGGATTTAGGTGAAAAACTGTTTTTT.

The V gene is TRBV5-1, the J gene TRBJ2-1, with 7 nucleotides matching TRBD2. Per the germline V gene, CDR1 is SGHRS and CDR2 is YFSETQ. J lost 8 bases, V lost 4 bases, and 6 bases had no gene match. The CDR3 contains 13 residues. The CDR3 is CASSPGTTDEQFF. CDR3 nucleotides: TGCGCCAGCAGCCCCGGGACTACCGATGAGCAGTTCTTC.

This clonotype was counted between two and nine times. The chain is built from TRBV6-6 and TRBJ2-2; D is undetermined. V lost 6 bases and J 9 bases, leaving 8 bases between the germline ends. The CDR3 extends over 11 amino acids. Germline V lookup: CDR1 MNHNY, CDR2 SVGAGI (reference sequence). As DNA, the CDR3 is TGTGCCAGCAGCCCTAATAGGGAGCTGTTTTTT. Protein product: CASSPNRELFF.

The chain is built from TRBV7-9 and TRBJ2-2; no clear D. Germline-derived CDR1 and CDR2 are SEHNR and FQNEAQ (reference sequence). Trimming left V 0 bases short and J 5 bases short, with 1 base between. The CDR3 is 12 amino acids. The CDR3, as DNA: TGTGCCAGCAGCTTAGCGACCGGGGAGCTGTTTTTT. Amino acid sequence: CASSLATGELFF.

This clonotype was counted ten times or more. The chain carries TRBV5-5 and TRBJ1-5; D remains unclear. Trimming cost V 5 bases and J 2 bases, with 11 bases left between them. Germline V gene data show CDR1 as SGHKS and CDR2 as YYEKEE (reference sequence). The CDR3 sequence is 14 residues long. The CDR3 coding sequence is TGTGCCAGCAGGCCAGGAGTGGGCAATCAGCCCCAGCATTTT. This translates into CASRPGVGNQPQHF.

The genes are TRBV6-1 and TRBJ2-7, with TRBD1 matching over 10 bases. Per the germline V gene, CDR1 is MNHNS and CDR2 is SASEGT. The CDR3 covers 15 residues. The trim removed 8 bases at V and 2 bases at J, leaving 9 bases unmatched. The chain's CDR3 is CASFSPGQGTYEQYF. CDR3 DNA: TGTGCCAGCTTTTCCCCGGGACAGGGGACCTACGAGCAGTACTTC.

This clonotype turned up a few times. V is TRBV7-9 and J is TRBJ2-6; no clear D. The length of the CDR3 is 13 residues. Looked up from germline, CDR1 is SEHNR and CDR2 is FQNEAQ (reference sequence). Trimming took off 6 bases at V and 4 bases at J, with 7 bases between the two ends. In DNA, the CDR3 is TGTGCCAGCAGTCCCAGGGGGGCCAACGTCCTGACTTTC. Translating it yields CASSPRGANVLTF.

This clonotype showed up just a few times. The rearrangement uses TRBV4-3 and TRBJ1-5, with 8 bases aligning to TRBD1. The CDR3 consists of 15 residues. Germline CDR1 and CDR2: LGHNA and YSLEER. V dropped 3 bases and J dropped 4; count of bases not matched to a gene: 5. CDR3 bases: TGCGCCAGCAGCCACGGGACAGGCGTTAATCAGCCCCAGCATTTT. Its translation: CASSHGTGVNQPQHF.

This clonotype was recorded a few times. J is TRBJ2-7 and V is TRBV12-3 or TRBV12-4; 15 positions match TRBD2. This CDR3 region has 16 residues. J lost 1 base, V lost 5 bases, and 3 bases had no gene match. CDR3 sequence reads: CASSRGLAGGSYEQYF. The CDR3 DNA sequence: TGTGCCAGCAGTAGGGGACTAGCGGGGGGTTCCTACGAGCAGTACTTC.

At least ten counts were recorded for this clonotype. The chain couples TRBV11-2 to TRBJ2-5; TRBD1 or TRBD2 may be the D gene (5 bases each). CDR3 size: 13 residues. The germline V gene has CDR1 SGHAT and CDR2 FQNNGV. V dropped 5 bases and J dropped 5 bases, with 12 bases sitting between them. CDR3 bases: TGTGCCAGCAGCCCCACGGGGACGGAGACCCAGTACTTC. Protein: CASSPTGTETQYF.

A few counts support this clonotype. The chain combines TRBV20-1 with TRBJ1-1; TRBD1 agrees at 9 bases. The CDR3 extends over 13 amino acids. Germline CDR1 and CDR2: DFQATT and SNEGSKA (reference sequence). V trimming: 6 bases; J trimming: 5 bases; junction bases outside the gene matches: 7. The DNA for the CDR3 is TGCAGTGCGAAACAGGGGGCCGGGACTGAAGCTTTCTTT. Translation: CSAKQGAGTEAFF.

This clonotype was seen only a few times. V and J are TRBV30 and TRBJ1-5; D ambiguous. Trimming took off 1 base at V and 5 bases at J, with 9 bases between the two ends. The germline V gene encodes CDR1 GTSNPN and CDR2 SVGIG (reference sequence). The CDR3 totals 13 residues. CDR3 coding DNA: TGTGCCTGGAGTGGGGCAGAGTATCAGCCCCAGCATTTT. It is translated as CAWSGAEYQPQHF.

The rearrangement uses TRBV7-9 and TRBJ1-2; possible D gene TRBD1, 5 bases. Germline CDR1 and CDR2: SEHNR and FQNEAQ (reference sequence). V lost 5 bases and J lost 2, with 12 bases in between. The CDR3 runs to 14 residues. The CDR3 region has the DNA TGTGCCAGCAGCGTCGGGGCCGCCAACTATGGCTACACCTTC. This sequence encodes CASSVGAANYGYTF.